This record concerns one T cell receptor (beta chain) sequence. These data come from a study of blood T cell repertoires in COVID-19. The wider study: PBMCs, B-cell-depleted T cells, or T cells were the source of the cDNA or gDNA that made up the material.

This CDR3 comprises 16 residues. J was trimmed by 3 bases and V by 4 bases; bases with no gene match: 6. In the authors' workflow: Reference gene primers were amplified, and this amplification served to estimate nucleated cell counts. The assay was immunoSEQ multiplex PCR, and TCRdb's table has in-frame clones only and misses some. D and trimming come from the DNA, and the V and J calls and clone size come from that table. Of 250,000 or so clones detected, roughly 86% appear once; the ten largest clones hold roughly 0.8%. The receptor's source is a woman in her thirties with acute or convalescent COVID-19. The sequencing input was peripheral blood. The chain joins TRBV23-1 to TRBJ2-2; 9 bases align to TRBD1. TRBV23-1 is an ORF for which the function is uncertain. CDR3 coding DNA: TGCGCCAGCAGTCGGAACAGGGGGCGCGACACCGGGGAGCTGTTTTTT. Its translation is CASSRNRGRDTGELFF.